This is a list of T cell receptor beta chains from one sample in a study of blood T cell repertoires in COVID-19. The protocol was immunoSEQ multiplex PCR, while the TCRdb copy is restricted to in-frame clones and leaves out a portion. The sample comprises roughly 140,000 clones, around 81% of which are singletons, and approximately 2.7% rests with the top ten. The sample was peripheral blood. The receptors come from a woman aged 40-49 years with active or convalescent COVID-19. Each CDR3 is given with its conserved first and last residue. A D gene is named only where the DNA matches it firmly.

>TRBD2|TRBV2|TRBJ2-7
CASKKGSGVSSYEQYF
TGTGCCAGCAAAAAGGGTAGCGGGGTAAGCTCCTACGAGCAGTACTTC
>NA|TRBV28|TRBJ2-1
CASQPGLRSYNEQFF
TGTGCCAGCCAACCGGGACTGCGATCCTACAATGAGCAGTTCTTC
>TRBD1|TRBV12-3/TRBV12-4|TRBJ1-2
CASSPRTGGGYTF
TGTGCCAGCAGTCCCCGGACAGGGGGCGGCTACACCTTC
>TRBD1|TRBV15|TRBJ1-1
CATSRAGGNAEAFF
TGTGCCACCAGCAGAGCAGGGGGAAACGCTGAAGCTTTCTTT
>TRBD1|TRBV27|TRBJ1-3
CASSAGGPGQSNTIYF
TGTGCCAGCAGTGCGGGCGGCCCGGGACAGTCTAACACCATATATTTT
>TRBD1|TRBV7-9|TRBJ1-3
CASTGQGGNTIYF
TGTGCCTCTACCGGACAGGGCGGAAACACCATATATTTT
>TRBD1|TRBV5-1|TRBJ2-3
CASSLDILGQGTDTQYF
TGCGCCAGCAGCTTGGACATCCTGGGACAGGGGACAGATACGCAGTATTTT
>NA|TRBV7-2|TRBJ1-2
CASSRRRRGGSETGYTF
TGTGCCAGCAGCCGCCGTAGGAGGGGTGGCTCTGAGACGGGCTACACCTTC
>TRBD1|TRBV3-1/TRBV3-2|TRBJ1-2
CASSPPRTGSRVRDGYTF
TGTGCCAGCAGCCCTCCCAGGACAGGGTCGCGGGTTAGAGATGGCTACACCTTC
>TRBD1|TRBV5-6|TRBJ1-5
CASSLARGTGEGNQPQHF
TGTGCCAGCAGCTTGGCTCGCGGGACAGGAGAGGGCAATCAGCCCCAGCATTTT
>NA|TRBV4-2|TRBJ1-6
CASSQSYISNSPLHF
TGTGCCAGCAGCCAGTCGTACATAAGTAATTCACCCCTCCACTTT
>TRBD1|TRBV4-1|TRBJ2-7
CASSPRGQLRGEQYF
TGCGCCAGCAGCCCGAGGGGACAGCTCCGAGGCGAGCAGTACTTT
>NA|TRBV11-2|TRBJ1-3
CASSYYRDLNSGNTIYF
TGTGCCAGCAGCTACTACCGAGACCTAAACTCTGGAAACACCATATATTTT
>NA|TRBV28|TRBJ1-3
CASSPAGGGGNTIYF
TGTGCCAGCAGTCCCGCCGGGGGAGGTGGAAACACCATATATTTT